The rows below give T cell receptor beta chains drawn from one sample of a study of blood T cell repertoires in COVID-19. Produced via immunoSEQ multiplex PCR; TCRdb's table is partial and in-frame only. Among around 280,000 clones listed, approximately 86% were seen once. Sequencing used peripheral blood. The receptor set was obtained from a woman in her twenties or thirties who had recovered from COVID-19. The CDR3 runs from the conserved cysteine through the conserved F or W. Each record gives: clone size, V gene, D gene, J gene, CDR3 protein, CDR3 DNA. A D gene is named only where the DNA matches it firmly. Not all rows give a size; the values are once, few, many and, for expanded clones, a class.

clone size: once
V gene: TRBV12-3/TRBV12-4
D gene: NA
J gene: TRBJ1-6
CDR3 protein: CASRRDGDSPLHF
CDR3 DNA: TGTGCCAGCAGGCGGGACGGAGATTCACCCCTCCACTTT

clone size: NA
V gene: TRBV10-2
D gene: NA
J gene: TRBJ2-5
CDR3 protein: CASSESAGIETQYF
CDR3 DNA: TGCGCCAGCAGTGAGTCTGCAGGGATAGAGACCCAGTACTTC

clone size: NA
V gene: TRBV2
D gene: NA
J gene: TRBJ2-3
CDR3 protein: CASSPAGTDTQYF
CDR3 DNA: TGTGCCAGCAGCCCCGCCGGGACAGATACGCAGTATTTT

clone size: NA
V gene: TRBV2
D gene: TRBD1
J gene: TRBJ1-2
CDR3 protein: CASSERGPDYGYTF
CDR3 DNA: TGTGCCAGCAGTGAGAGGGGGCCGGACTATGGCTACACCTTC

clone size: NA
V gene: TRBV7-9
D gene: TRBD1
J gene: TRBJ1-3
CDR3 protein: CASSPPTGDSGNTIYF
CDR3 DNA: TGTGCCAGCAGCCCCCCAACAGGGGACTCTGGAAACACCATATATTTT

clone size: once
V gene: TRBV29-1
D gene: NA
J gene: TRBJ2-3
CDR3 protein: CSVDPAEDFRTDTQYF
CDR3 DNA: TGCAGCGTTGACCCGGCAGAGGACTTCCGCACAGATACGCAGTATTTT

clone size: NA
V gene: TRBV6-2/TRBV6-3
D gene: TRBD2
J gene: TRBJ2-5
CDR3 protein: CASSPQREGETQYF
CDR3 DNA: TGTGCCAGCAGTCCCCAGCGGGAGGGAGAGACCCAGTACTTC

clone size: NA
V gene: TRBV30
D gene: NA
J gene: TRBJ1-3
CDR3 protein: CAWSRGASGNTIYF
CDR3 DNA: TGTGCCTGGAGTAGAGGAGCCTCTGGAAACACCATATATTTT

clone size: NA
V gene: TRBV7-8
D gene: TRBD2
J gene: TRBJ2-1
CDR3 protein: CASSESGTTRTEQFF
CDR3 DNA: TGTGCCAGCAGCGAATCCGGGACTACTAGAACGGAGCAGTTCTTC

clone size: NA
V gene: TRBV19
D gene: TRBD1
J gene: TRBJ1-4
CDR3 protein: CASSFLGQGGEKLFF
CDR3 DNA: TGTGCCAGTAGTTTCCTCGGACAGGGTGGAGAAAAACTGTTTTTT

clone size: NA
V gene: TRBV7-9
D gene: NA
J gene: TRBJ1-2
CDR3 protein: CASSFGAYGYTF
CDR3 DNA: TGTGCCAGCAGCTTTGGGGCATATGGCTACACCTTC

clone size: NA
V gene: TRBV19
D gene: TRBD1
J gene: TRBJ2-2
CDR3 protein: CASSQTGEGTGELFF
CDR3 DNA: TGTGCCAGTAGTCAGACAGGGGAAGGTACCGGGGAGCTGTTTTTT

clone size: NA
V gene: TRBV4-2
D gene: NA
J gene: TRBJ2-4
CDR3 protein: CASSQAGANIQYF
CDR3 DNA: TGTGCCAGCAGCCAAGCGGGAGCAAACATTCAGTACTTC

clone size: NA
V gene: TRBV25-1
D gene: TRBD2
J gene: TRBJ2-1
CDR3 protein: CASSGAGEEQFF
CDR3 DNA: TGTGCCAGCAGTGGAGCGGGGGAGGAGCAGTTCTTC

clone size: NA
V gene: TRBV5-8
D gene: NA
J gene: TRBJ1-4
CDR3 protein: CASSPGVRAGVAEKLFF
CDR3 DNA: TGTGCCAGCAGCCCCGGGGTAAGGGCCGGTGTAGCGGAAAAACTGTTTTTT

clone size: NA
V gene: TRBV6-5
D gene: NA
J gene: TRBJ2-5
CDR3 protein: CASSYSRTPRRETQYF
CDR3 DNA: TGTGCCAGCAGTTACTCACGGACACCCCGACGGGAGACCCAGTACTTC

clone size: NA
V gene: TRBV5-1
D gene: TRBD1
J gene: TRBJ1-2
CDR3 protein: CASSSRDRDSYGYTF
CDR3 DNA: TGCGCCAGCAGCTCCCGGGACAGGGACAGCTATGGCTACACCTTC

clone size: NA
V gene: TRBV4-3
D gene: TRBD2
J gene: TRBJ2-7
CDR3 protein: CASSPGLAGVPDEQYF
CDR3 DNA: TGCGCCAGCAGCCCCGGACTAGCGGGAGTCCCGGACGAGCAGTACTTC

clone size: NA
V gene: TRBV6-5
D gene: TRBD1
J gene: TRBJ2-7
CDR3 protein: CASIDRQGAVAYF
CDR3 DNA: TGTGCCAGCATCGATCGACAGGGGGCCGTGGCGTACTTC

clone size: NA
V gene: TRBV18
D gene: TRBD1
J gene: TRBJ1-5
CDR3 protein: CASSPPGQQPQHF
CDR3 DNA: TGTGCCAGCTCACCACCGGGACAGCAGCCCCAGCATTTT

clone size: NA
V gene: TRBV4-2
D gene: TRBD2
J gene: TRBJ2-1
CDR3 protein: CASSHDGTTDNEQFF
CDR3 DNA: TGTGCCAGCAGCCACGATGGGACTACGGACAATGAGCAGTTCTTC

clone size: NA
V gene: TRBV5-4
D gene: TRBD1
J gene: TRBJ1-4
CDR3 protein: CASRRQGVNEKLFF
CDR3 DNA: TGTGCCAGCCGCCGACAGGGAGTTAATGAAAAACTGTTTTTT

clone size: NA
V gene: TRBV27
D gene: NA
J gene: TRBJ2-3
CDR3 protein: CASSLSEDSSDTQYF
CDR3 DNA: TGTGCCAGCAGTTTATCTGAGGACTCCTCAGATACGCAGTATTTT

clone size: NA
V gene: TRBV19
D gene: TRBD2
J gene: TRBJ2-7
CDR3 protein: CASSATSATYEQYF
CDR3 DNA: TGTGCCAGTAGTGCGACTAGCGCCACCTACGAGCAGTACTTC

clone size: NA
V gene: TRBV11-2
D gene: NA
J gene: TRBJ1-1
CDR3 protein: CASSLDPAGMNTEAFF
CDR3 DNA: TGTGCCAGCAGCTTAGATCCGGCAGGAATGAACACTGAAGCTTTCTTT

clone size: NA
V gene: TRBV7-6
D gene: NA
J gene: TRBJ2-1
CDR3 protein: CASSLLTSAYNEQFF
CDR3 DNA: TGTGCCAGCAGCTTGTTGACGAGCGCCTACAATGAGCAGTTCTTC

clone size: NA
V gene: TRBV27
D gene: NA
J gene: TRBJ1-1
CDR3 protein: CAGKGVYAEAFF
CDR3 DNA: TGTGCCGGCAAGGGGGTTTACGCTGAAGCTTTCTTT

clone size: NA
V gene: TRBV28
D gene: TRBD1
J gene: TRBJ1-2
CDR3 protein: CASSLRGTGPYGYTF
CDR3 DNA: TGTGCCAGCAGTTTAAGGGGGACAGGACCTTATGGCTACACCTTC

clone size: NA
V gene: TRBV9
D gene: NA
J gene: TRBJ2-1
CDR3 protein: CASSTHLSEFF
CDR3 DNA: TGTGCCAGCAGCACACACCTTTCAGAGTTCTTC

clone size: NA
V gene: TRBV5-1
D gene: NA
J gene: TRBJ1-4
CDR3 protein: CASSFEAGEKLFF
CDR3 DNA: TGCGCCAGCAGCTTCGAGGCGGGTGAAAAACTGTTTTTT